A single sample gave rise to the 2 T cell receptor beta chains below, sequenced in a study of PD-1 blockade in classical Hodgkin lymphoma (dated by TCRdb to the early 2020s). The method was the immunoSEQ multiplex PCR assay. TCRdb re-hosts the immuneACCESS table, in-frame sequences only. Its copies lack some clones; in the studies checked, an unresolved V gene accounts for under half of them, and the cause for the rest is not known. Recorded for this sample are around 92,000 clones; under 85% of them occurred a single time. Over 15% of the sample lies in the top ten. According to the study, the label for this sample's time point signals: cycle 4 day 1 (C4D1), after six to seven weeks of nivolumab. All trial patients had relapsed after autologous stem cell transplantation, with cohorts A, B and C differing in prior brentuximab vedotin exposure. Sequenced here: peripheral blood mononuclear cells (PBMCs), sampled before the fourth cycle of nivolumab. These receptors were obtained from a human donor with classical Hodgkin lymphoma.

The rearrangement joins TRBV5-1 to TRBJ1-1; perhaps TRBD1 as D (5 bases). Germline V lookup: CDR1 SGHRS, CDR2 YFSETQ. This CDR3 comprises 14 residues. V lost 3 bases and J 1 base, leaving 10 bases between the germline ends. DNA for the CDR3: TGCGCCAGCAGCTCAATGACAGCGAACACTGAAGCTTTCTTT. It codes for CASSSMTANTEAFF.

The chain recombines TRBV7-9 with TRBJ2-7; TRBD1 matches 7 bases. The CDR3 is made up of 17 amino acids. In germline, CDR1 is SEHNR, CDR2 FQNEAQ (reference sequence). V lost 1 base to trimming and J lost 2 bases; unmatched junction nucleotides: 11. The DNA for the CDR3 is TGTGCCAGCAGCTTAGTCCGGGGACAGATGTTCGCCTACGAGCAGTACTTC. This sequence encodes CASSLVRGQMFAYEQYF.